Included here is one T cell receptor (beta chain) sequence, with context. The sample comes from a study of shared clonotypes between healthy human individuals. Genomic DNA belonging to each subset was distributed in equal measure over several immunoSEQ plates. Using immunoSEQ multiplex PCR, the repertoire was profiled, and TCRdb retains in-frame clones only, with some absent. The sample yields roughly 530,000 clones, almost 97% seen once. The CDR3 has 16 residues. V lost 5 bases, J lost 4 bases, and 21 bases lay in between. Germline V gene lookup returns CDR1 MNHEY and CDR2 SMNVEV (reference sequence).

This rearrangement joins TRBV27 to TRBJ2-7; TRBD2 is a possible D gene (7 bases). This sequence was found in a woman aged 25 to 45 in good health. The sample was naive CD4+ T cells sorted from blood. Subset here: CD45RA+ positively selected. The CDR3: CASSIHARGAKYEQYF. CDR3 nucleotide sequence: TGTGCCAGCAGTATCCACGCCCGGGGGGCAAAATACGAGCAGTACTTC.